This passage covers 7 T cell receptor beta chains from one sample sequenced in a study of vaccination effects on CD4 cells after COVID-19. The antigens these receptors bind are not known. Ahead of sequencing, the ViraFEST assay grew antigen-specific CD4+ T cells using viral peptide pools. Isolation of CD4+ T cells took place after about nine days of culture. The participants, recipients of two vaccine doses, got either BNT162b2 or mRNA-1273. Using immunoSEQ multiplex PCR, the repertoire was profiled, and TCRdb retains in-frame clones only, with some absent. The data hold 70,000 to 95,000 clones, with over 75% observed a single time. The specimen was CD4+ T cells from PBMCs cultured with HCoV-OC43 spike peptides, collected after COVID-19 vaccination. Noted subset: HCoV-OC43 spike overlapping peptide pool stimulation. The receptors originated from a human donor who received a COVID-19 vaccine.

This clone was counted between two and nine times. V and J are TRBV18 and TRBJ2-3, with 10 bases matching TRBD1. The CDR3 has 14 amino acids. J gave up 1 base and V 5 bases, and 0 bases lay outside the gene matches. Germline V gives CDR1 KGHSH, CDR2 LQKENI. The CDR3 region has the DNA TGTGCCAGCTCAGGGACAGGGGGCACAGATACGCAGTATTTT. This gives the protein CASSGTGGTDTQYF.

The chain couples TRBV5-1 to TRBJ2-6; TRBD1 or TRBD2 may be the D gene (5 bases each). Trimming shortened V by 4 bases and J by 2 bases, and 19 bases separated the two germline ends. The CDR3 runs 18 residues. Per the germline V gene, CDR1 is SGHRS and CDR2 is YFSETQ. In nucleotides, the CDR3 is TGCGCCAGCAGCCGGCGACGGGATGGGGCGACTGGGGCCAACGTCCTGACTTTC. Its translation is CASSRRRDGATGANVLTF.

Only one count was recorded for this clone. J is TRBJ1-2 and V is TRBV29-1; 10 bases fit TRBD1. The CDR3 consists of 12 residues. In germline, CDR1 is SQVTM, CDR2 ANQGSEA. V was pared by 3 bases and J by 5 bases, with 0 bases of the junction left unmatched. CDR3 nucleotide sequence: TGCAGCGTTGAGGGACAGGGGTATGGCTACACCTTC. It translates to CSVEGQGYGYTF.

This chain links TRBV24-1 with TRBJ1-2; possibly TRBD1 for D (6 bases). In germline, CDR1 is KGHDR, CDR2 SFDVKD. The CDR3 covers 17 residues. V lost 3 bases and J lost 6, with 22 bases in between. CDR3 DNA: TGTGCCACCAGTGATGCGAGACCAGGGGCTTGGAAGGATGGCTACACCTTC. This translates into CATSDARPGAWKDGYTF.

V is TRBV7-6 and J is TRBJ2-3; 8 positions agree with TRBD2. Germline lookup yields CDR1 SGHVS and CDR2 FNYEAQ. This CDR3 region has 15 residues. V was pared by 5 bases and J by 7 bases, with 11 bases of the junction left unmatched. The CDR3 sequence: CASSRSGGVPNTQYF. CDR3 in DNA: TGTGCCAGCAGCAGAAGCGGGGGAGTCCCGAATACGCAGTATTTT. Together with reference TRBV7-6 and TRBJ2-3, the CDR3 gives the full variable domain: GAGVSQSPRYKVTKRGQDVALRCDPISGHVSLYWYRQALGQGPEFLTYFNYEAQQDKSGLPNDRFSAERPEGSISTLTIQRTEQRDSAMYRCASSRSGGVPNTQYFGPGTRLTVL.

This clone came up a few times. The V call is TRBV15, the J call TRBJ2-3; TRBD1 agrees at 7 bases. Trimming removed 3 bases from V and 2 bases from J; junction bases left unmatched: 8. Germline values: CDR1 LNHNV, CDR2 YYDKDF (reference sequence). The CDR3 extends over 16 amino acids. The CDR3 loop reads CATSSPRQGFTDTQYF. The CDR3 DNA reads as TGTGCCACCAGCAGCCCTAGACAGGGATTCACAGATACGCAGTATTTT.

This chain links TRBV28 with TRBJ1-2; D perhaps matches TRBD1 (5 bases). CDR1 MDHEN and CDR2 SYDVKM come from the germline V gene. The CDR3 covers 14 residues. Trimming stripped 7 bases from V and 3 bases from J, with 15 bases between. This chain's CDR3 is CASMDGGTDYGYTF. CDR3 coding DNA: TGTGCCAGCATGGACGGGGGGACGGACTATGGCTACACCTTC.